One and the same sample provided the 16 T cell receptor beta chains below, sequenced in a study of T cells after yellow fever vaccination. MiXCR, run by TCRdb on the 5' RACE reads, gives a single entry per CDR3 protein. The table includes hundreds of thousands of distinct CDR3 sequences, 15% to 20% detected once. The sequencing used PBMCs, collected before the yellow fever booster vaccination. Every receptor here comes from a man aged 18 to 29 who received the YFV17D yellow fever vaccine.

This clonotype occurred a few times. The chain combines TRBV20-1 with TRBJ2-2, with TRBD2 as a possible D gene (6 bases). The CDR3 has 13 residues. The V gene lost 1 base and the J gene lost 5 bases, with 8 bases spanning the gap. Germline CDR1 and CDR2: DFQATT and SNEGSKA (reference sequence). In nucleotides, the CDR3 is TGCAGTGCTAGAGCAGGGAGGACCGGGGAGCTGTTTTTT. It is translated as CSARAGRTGELFF.

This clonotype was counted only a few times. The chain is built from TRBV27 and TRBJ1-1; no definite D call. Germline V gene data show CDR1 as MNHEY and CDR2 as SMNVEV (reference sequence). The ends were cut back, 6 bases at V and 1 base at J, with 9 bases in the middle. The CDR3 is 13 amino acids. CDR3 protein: CASSISRNTEAFF. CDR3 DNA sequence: TGTGCCAGCAGCATCAGCCGGAACACTGAAGCTTTCTTT.

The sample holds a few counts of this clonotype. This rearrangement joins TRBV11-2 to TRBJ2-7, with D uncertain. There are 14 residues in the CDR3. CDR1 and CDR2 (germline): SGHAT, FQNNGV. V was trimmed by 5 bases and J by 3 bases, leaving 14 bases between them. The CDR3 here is CASSRSDLDYEQYV. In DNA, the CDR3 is TGTGCCAGCAGCCGATCGGACCTGGACTACGAGCAGTACGTC.

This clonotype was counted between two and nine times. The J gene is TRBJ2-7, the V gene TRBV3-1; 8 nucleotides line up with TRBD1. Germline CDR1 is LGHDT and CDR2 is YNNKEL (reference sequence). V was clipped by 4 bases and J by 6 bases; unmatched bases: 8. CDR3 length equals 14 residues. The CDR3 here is CASSPRTGQSEQYF. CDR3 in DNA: TGTGCCAGCAGCCCGAGGACAGGGCAGTCCGAGCAGTACTTC.

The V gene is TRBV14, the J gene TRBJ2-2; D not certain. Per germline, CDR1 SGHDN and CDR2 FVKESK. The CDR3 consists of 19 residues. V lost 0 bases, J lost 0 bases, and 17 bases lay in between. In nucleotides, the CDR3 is TGTGCCAGCAGCCAAGATTACGTACGAAAACCTACGAACACCGGGGAGCTGTTTTTT. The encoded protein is CASSQDYVRKPTNTGELFF. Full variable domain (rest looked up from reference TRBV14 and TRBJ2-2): EAGVTQFPSHSVIEKGQTVTLRCDPISGHDNLYWYRRVMGKEIKFLLHFVKESKQDESGMPNNRFLAERTGGTYSTLKVQPAELEDSGVYFCASSQDYVRKPTNTGELFFGEGSRLTVL.

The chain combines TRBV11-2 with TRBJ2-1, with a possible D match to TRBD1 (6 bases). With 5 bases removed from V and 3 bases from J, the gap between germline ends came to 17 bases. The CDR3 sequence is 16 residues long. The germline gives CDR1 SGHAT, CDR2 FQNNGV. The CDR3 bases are TGTGCCAGCAGCCTCCGGGACACCCTCCTCTACAATGAGCAGTTCTTC. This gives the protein CASSLRDTLLYNEQFF. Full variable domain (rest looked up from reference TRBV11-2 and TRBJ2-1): EAGVAQSPRYKIIEKRQSVAFWCNPISGHATLYWYQQILGQGPKLLIQFQNNGVVDDSQLPKDRFSAERLKGVDSTLKIQPAKLEDSAVYLCASSLRDTLLYNEQFFGPGTRLTVL.

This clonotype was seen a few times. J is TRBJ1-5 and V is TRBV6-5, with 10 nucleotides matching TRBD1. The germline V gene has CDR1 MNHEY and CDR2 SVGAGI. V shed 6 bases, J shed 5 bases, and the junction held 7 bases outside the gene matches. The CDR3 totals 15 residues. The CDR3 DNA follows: TGTGCCAGCAGCCGACAGGGGGCGGCCCATCAGCCCCAGCATTTT. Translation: CASSRQGAAHQPQHF.

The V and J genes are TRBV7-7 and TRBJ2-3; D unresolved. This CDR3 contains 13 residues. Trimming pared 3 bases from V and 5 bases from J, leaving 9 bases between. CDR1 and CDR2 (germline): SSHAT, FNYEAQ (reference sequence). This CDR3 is CASSFSPGDTQYF. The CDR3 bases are TGTGCCAGCAGCTTCTCGCCGGGAGATACGCAGTATTTT.

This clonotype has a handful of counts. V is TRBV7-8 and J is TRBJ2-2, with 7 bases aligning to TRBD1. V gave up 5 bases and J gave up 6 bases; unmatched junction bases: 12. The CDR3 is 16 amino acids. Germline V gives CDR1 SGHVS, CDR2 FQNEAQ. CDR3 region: CASSVRDSFFAGELFF. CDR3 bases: TGTGCCAGCAGCGTCCGGGACAGCTTCTTTGCCGGGGAGCTGTTTTTT.

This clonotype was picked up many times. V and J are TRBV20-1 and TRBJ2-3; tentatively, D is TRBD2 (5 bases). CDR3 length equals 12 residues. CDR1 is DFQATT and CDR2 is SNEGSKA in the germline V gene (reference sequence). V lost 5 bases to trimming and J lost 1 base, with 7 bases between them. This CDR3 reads CSADYGTDTQYF. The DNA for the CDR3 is TGCAGTGCTGACTACGGCACAGATACGCAGTATTTT.

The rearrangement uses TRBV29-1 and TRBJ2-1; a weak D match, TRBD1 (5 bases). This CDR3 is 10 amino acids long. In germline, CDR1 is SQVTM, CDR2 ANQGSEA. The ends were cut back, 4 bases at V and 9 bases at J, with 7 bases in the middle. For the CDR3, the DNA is TGCAGCGTTGTACAGGTTGAGCAGTTCTTC. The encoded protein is CSVVQVEQFF.

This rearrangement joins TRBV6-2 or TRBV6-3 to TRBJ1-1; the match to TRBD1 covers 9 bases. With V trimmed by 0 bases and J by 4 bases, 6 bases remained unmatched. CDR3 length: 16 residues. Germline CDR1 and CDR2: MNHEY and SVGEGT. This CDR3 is CASSYSPGQGLTEAFF. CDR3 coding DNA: TGTGCCAGCAGTTACTCCCCGGGACAGGGCCTCACTGAAGCTTTCTTT.

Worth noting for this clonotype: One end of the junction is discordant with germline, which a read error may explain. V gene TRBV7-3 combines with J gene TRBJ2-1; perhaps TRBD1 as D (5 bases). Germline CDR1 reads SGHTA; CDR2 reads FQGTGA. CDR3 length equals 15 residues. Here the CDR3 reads CASSRGTGPWNELFF. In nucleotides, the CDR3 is TGTGCCAGCAGCCGAGGCACAGGCCCATGGAATGAGCTGTTCTTC.

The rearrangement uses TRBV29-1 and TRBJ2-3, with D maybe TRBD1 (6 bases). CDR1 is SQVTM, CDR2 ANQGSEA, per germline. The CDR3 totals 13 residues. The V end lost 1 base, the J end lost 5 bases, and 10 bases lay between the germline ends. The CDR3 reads CSVEAQGLDTQYF. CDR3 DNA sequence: TGCAGCGTTGAAGCCCAGGGGCTAGATACGCAGTATTTT.

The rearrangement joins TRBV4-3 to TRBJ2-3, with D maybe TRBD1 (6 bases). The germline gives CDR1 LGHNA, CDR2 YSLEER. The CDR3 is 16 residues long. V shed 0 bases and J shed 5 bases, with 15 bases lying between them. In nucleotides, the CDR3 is TGCGCCAGCAGCCAAGATGAGTGGGGGCCTGGAGATACGCAGTATTTT. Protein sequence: CASSQDEWGPGDTQYF.

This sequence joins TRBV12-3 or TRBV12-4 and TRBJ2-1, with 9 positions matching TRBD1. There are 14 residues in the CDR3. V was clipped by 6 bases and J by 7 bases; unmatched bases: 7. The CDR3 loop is CASSRRTGENEQFF. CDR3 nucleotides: TGTGCCAGCAGCCGACGGACAGGGGAAAATGAGCAGTTCTTC.